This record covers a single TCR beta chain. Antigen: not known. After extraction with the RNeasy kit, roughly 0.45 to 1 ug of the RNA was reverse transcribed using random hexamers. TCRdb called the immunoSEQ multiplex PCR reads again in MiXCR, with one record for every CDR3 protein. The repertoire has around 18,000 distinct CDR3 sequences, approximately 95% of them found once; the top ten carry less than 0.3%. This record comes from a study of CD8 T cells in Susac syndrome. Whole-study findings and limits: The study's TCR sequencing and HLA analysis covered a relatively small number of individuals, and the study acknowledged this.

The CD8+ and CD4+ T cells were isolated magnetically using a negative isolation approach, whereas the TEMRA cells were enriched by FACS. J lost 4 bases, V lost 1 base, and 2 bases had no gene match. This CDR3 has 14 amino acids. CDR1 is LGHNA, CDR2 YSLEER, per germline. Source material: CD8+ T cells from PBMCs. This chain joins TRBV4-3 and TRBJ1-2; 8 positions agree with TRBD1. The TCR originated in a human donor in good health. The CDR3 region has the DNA TGCGCCAGCAGCCAAGGGACAGGGCTCTATGGCTACACCTTC. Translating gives CASSQGTGLYGYTF.